Sequencing of this T cell receptor beta chain was carried out in a study of monozygotic twins with inflammatory bowel disease. Study results and limitations: Repertoire similarity did not differ between concordant and discordant twins, possibly owing to limited power.

A note on this clonotype: Its antigen is undetermined.

TCRdb reprocessed the 5' RACE reads, with one entry per CDR3 protein and no DNA. The sample has 350,000 to 550,000 distinct CDR3 sequences; the top ten hold about 2.4%. Unfractionated whole blood yielded total RNA, and T cells were not sorted. The germline gives CDR1 MNHEY, CDR2 SVGAGI. This CDR3 region has 15 residues. The sequenced material came from blood. The chain employs TRBV6-5 and TRBJ1-6; TCRdb names TRBD1, which stays unverified in the absence of DNA. This TCR came from a human donor with ulcerative colitis or Crohn's disease, or a healthy co-twin of an affected twin (not recorded which). The CDR3 protein is CASSYSGTGNSPLHF.